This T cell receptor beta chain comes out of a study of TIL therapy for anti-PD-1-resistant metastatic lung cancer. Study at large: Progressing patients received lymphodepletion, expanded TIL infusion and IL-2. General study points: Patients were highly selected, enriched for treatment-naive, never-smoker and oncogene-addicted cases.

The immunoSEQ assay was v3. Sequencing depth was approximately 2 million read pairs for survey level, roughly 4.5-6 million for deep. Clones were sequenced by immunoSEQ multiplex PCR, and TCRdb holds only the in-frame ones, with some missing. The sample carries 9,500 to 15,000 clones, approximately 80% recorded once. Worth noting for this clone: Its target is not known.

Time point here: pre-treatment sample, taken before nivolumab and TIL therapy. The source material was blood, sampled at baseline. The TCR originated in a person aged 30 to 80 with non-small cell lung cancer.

The CDR3 region is CASSESNGQPQHF. The CDR3 DNA sequence: TGCGCCAGCAGTGAGTCGAATGGACAGCCCCAGCATTTT. The rearrangement uses TRBV10-2 and TRBJ1-5; D is uncertain. Deletions cut 0 bases from V and 7 bases from J, with 7 bases between. The CDR3 covers 13 residues. Germline-derived CDR1 and CDR2 are WSHSY and SAAADI.